This T cell receptor (beta chain) stems from a study of liver allograft versus peripheral blood T cells. In the study overall: What was compared were the T cell receptor repertoires in transplanted livers and those in the peripheral blood of recipients. Study-level findings and limits: There were reportedly differences between T cell receptor repertoires inside liver allografts and those in peripheral blood.

TCRdb passed the reads through MiXCR, listing each CDR3 protein once. The sample has some 2,000 distinct CDR3 sequences, roughly 19% seen once. The CDR3 is 14 residues long. Germline values: CDR1 SEHNR, CDR2 FQNEAQ (reference sequence). J lost 5 bases, V lost 6 bases, and 6 bases had no gene match. As regards this clonotype: As yet, its antigen is unknown.

The sequence was collected from a human patient who had a liver transplant. Some of the T cells might come from the graft donor. The chain recombines TRBV7-9 with TRBJ1-4, with 7 bases aligning to TRBD1. CDR3 loop: CASRGEGANEKLFF. The CDR3 DNA sequence: TGTGCCAGCAGGGGAGAGGGGGCAAATGAAAAACTGTTTTTT.